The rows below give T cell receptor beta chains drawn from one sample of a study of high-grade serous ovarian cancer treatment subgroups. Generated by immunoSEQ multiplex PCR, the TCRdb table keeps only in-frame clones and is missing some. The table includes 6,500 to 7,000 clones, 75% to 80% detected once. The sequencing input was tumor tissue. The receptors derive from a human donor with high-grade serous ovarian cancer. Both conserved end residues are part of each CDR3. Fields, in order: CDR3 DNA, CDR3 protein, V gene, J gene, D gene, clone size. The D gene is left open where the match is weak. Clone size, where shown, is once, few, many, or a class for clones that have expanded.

CDR3nt: TGTGCCAGCAGTGAGGGGGGGCCCATTACCTTCGAGCAGTTCTTC
CDR3aa: CASSEGGPITFEQFF
v_gene: TRBV6-1
j_gene: TRBJ2-1
d_gene: -
abundance: -

CDR3nt: TGTGCCAGCAGTTACTCGATCGTAGGCGGGCAGCCCCAGCATTTT
CDR3aa: CASSYSIVGGQPQHF
v_gene: TRBV6-5
j_gene: TRBJ1-5
d_gene: -
abundance: -

CDR3nt: TGCGCCAGCAGCTTGCAAGTCGTCACCGGGGAGCTGTTTTTT
CDR3aa: CASSLQVVTGELFF
v_gene: TRBV5-1
j_gene: TRBJ2-2
d_gene: -
abundance: -

CDR3nt: TGTGCCAGCAGCTTAGCGGTTCGTGGTAGCACAGATACGCAGTATTTT
CDR3aa: CASSLAVRGSTDTQYF
v_gene: TRBV7-6
j_gene: TRBJ2-3
d_gene: -
abundance: few

CDR3nt: TGTGCCAGCAGCCAGACGATGACAGGGTACGGCGAGCAGTACTTC
CDR3aa: CASSQTMTGYGEQYF
v_gene: TRBV7-2
j_gene: TRBJ2-7
d_gene: TRBD1
abundance: few

CDR3nt: TGTGCCACCAGCCCGCAGGGGAGGTACGAGCAGTACTTC
CDR3aa: CATSPQGRYEQYF
v_gene: TRBV15
j_gene: TRBJ2-7
d_gene: -
abundance: -

CDR3nt: TGTGCCAGCAGTGAATTTGGACCTTCCTACGAGCAGTACTTC
CDR3aa: CASSEFGPSYEQYF
v_gene: TRBV25-1
j_gene: TRBJ2-7
d_gene: -
abundance: -

CDR3nt: TGTGCCAGTAGTATCGAGGGACAGAACTATGGCTACACCTTC
CDR3aa: CASSIEGQNYGYTF
v_gene: TRBV19
j_gene: TRBJ1-2
d_gene: TRBD1
abundance: -

CDR3nt: TGTGCCAGCAGCTTGCGGGTTTTAGCGATTACAGATACGCAGTATTTT
CDR3aa: CASSLRVLAITDTQYF
v_gene: TRBV5-5
j_gene: TRBJ2-3
d_gene: -
abundance: -

CDR3nt: TGCGCCAGCAGCGACCCGGGACAGGGCACAGATACGCAGTATTTT
CDR3aa: CASSDPGQGTDTQYF
v_gene: TRBV5-1
j_gene: TRBJ2-3
d_gene: TRBD1
abundance: -

CDR3nt: TGTGCCAGCAGCTTCGGGCAGTCCCCACTGACCGGGGAGCTGTTTTTT
CDR3aa: CASSFGQSPLTGELFF
v_gene: TRBV5-8
j_gene: TRBJ2-2
d_gene: -
abundance: -

CDR3nt: TGTGCCAGCAGCTTAACCGGGACAGAAGCTTTCTTT
CDR3aa: CASSLTGTEAFF
v_gene: TRBV7-6
j_gene: TRBJ1-1
d_gene: -
abundance: -

CDR3nt: TGTGCCAGCAGTGACATAAGGCCCTCCACCTACGAGCAGTACTTC
CDR3aa: CASSDIRPSTYEQYF
v_gene: TRBV2
j_gene: TRBJ2-7
d_gene: -
abundance: -

CDR3nt: TGTGCCACCAGGGGGACAGGCCTCTCTGGAAACACCATATATTTT
CDR3aa: CATRGTGLSGNTIYF
v_gene: TRBV10-3
j_gene: TRBJ1-3
d_gene: TRBD1
abundance: -

CDR3nt: TGTGCCAGCAGCGTAACGGGGACAGCCTATGGCTACACCTTC
CDR3aa: CASSVTGTAYGYTF
v_gene: TRBV9
j_gene: TRBJ1-2
d_gene: TRBD1
abundance: -

CDR3nt: TGTGCCAGCAGCTTGGGGGGAGGATTCACCGGGGAGCTGTTTTTT
CDR3aa: CASSLGGGFTGELFF
v_gene: TRBV5-6
j_gene: TRBJ2-2
d_gene: -
abundance: -

CDR3nt: TGTGCCAGCAGCTCAGTTCTGACCGCTTACGAGCAGTACTTC
CDR3aa: CASSSVLTAYEQYF
v_gene: TRBV5-1
j_gene: TRBJ2-7
d_gene: -
abundance: -

CDR3nt: TGCGCCAGCAGCTTGGGGGGGACGGATTCCTACGAGCAGTACTTC
CDR3aa: CASSLGGTDSYEQYF
v_gene: TRBV5-1
j_gene: TRBJ2-7
d_gene: -
abundance: -

CDR3nt: TGTGCCAGCAGAAGACAGCTCTCTGGAAACACCATATATTTT
CDR3aa: CASRRQLSGNTIYF
v_gene: TRBV5-8
j_gene: TRBJ1-3
d_gene: -
abundance: -

CDR3nt: TGTGCCAGCGACCCCAGGCCAGAAAATCAGCCCCAGCATTTT
CDR3aa: CASDPRPENQPQHF
v_gene: TRBV19
j_gene: TRBJ1-5
d_gene: -
abundance: few

CDR3nt: TGTGCCAGCAGCTTTGTTGATCACAGGGGGGATCAGCCCCAGCATTTT
CDR3aa: CASSFVDHRGDQPQHF
v_gene: TRBV5-4
j_gene: TRBJ1-5
d_gene: TRBD1
abundance: -

CDR3nt: TGTGCCAGCAGCTTGAGGGACAGGGGGTTTGAAGAGACCCAGTACTTC
CDR3aa: CASSLRDRGFEETQYF
v_gene: TRBV5-6
j_gene: TRBJ2-5
d_gene: TRBD1
abundance: once